This T cell receptor (beta chain) was obtained from a study of T cells in localized non-small cell lung cancer. Study results and caveats: Among blood samples, higher T cell density accompanied longer overall survival. Adjacent uninvolved lung tissue had the highest T cell clonality, exceeding tumor.

Assay: immunoSEQ multiplex PCR; the TCRdb copy retains only in-frame clones and omits some. This sample has about 15,000 clones, with around 87% found just once. This CDR3 has 16 residues. The V gene's germline CDR1 is SGHDT and CDR2 YYEEEE. Trimming at V came to 1 base and at J to 6 bases, leaving 5 bases not matched to a gene. Comments on this clone: Antigen: not known.

This clonotype originated in a male donor at least 60 years old with stage II lung adenocarcinoma. The starting material was peripheral blood mononuclear cells, obtained before any cancer treatment. This sequence joins TRBV5-6 and TRBJ2-2, with TRBD2 matching 11 bases. DNA for the CDR3: TGTGCCAGCAGCTTGTACGGACTAGCGGGTGCCGGGGAGCTGTTTTTT. Amino acids: CASSLYGLAGAGELFF.